Sequencing of this T cell receptor (beta chain) was carried out in a study of blood T cell repertoires in COVID-19. About the study: The analysed material was cDNA or gDNA that came from T cells, B-cell-depleted T cells, or PBMCs.

V was shortened by 5 bases and J by 5 bases, with 10 bases between the two germline ends. The CDR3 is 12 residues long. Germline CDR1 SGHTA, CDR2 FQGNSA. This clone came up once. Profiled with immunoSEQ multiplex PCR; TCRdb holds only in-frame clones, not every one. The table includes about 240,000 clones, around nine tenths detected once. Sequencing was done on a sample of peripheral blood. The TCR comes from a woman between 65 and 79 years old with active or convalescent COVID-19. This chain uses TRBV7-2 with TRBJ2-7, with D maybe TRBD2 (6 bases). CDR3 loop: CASSGLANEQYF. The CDR3 DNA reads as TGTGCCAGCAGCGGGCTAGCGAACGAGCAGTACTTC. Full variable domain (outside the CDR3, taken from reference TRBV7-2 and TRBJ2-7): GAGVSQSPSNKVTEKGKDVELRCDPISGHTALYWYRQSLGQGLEFLIYFQGNSAPDKSGLPSDRFSAERTGGSVSTLTIQRTQQEDSAVYLCASSGLANEQYFGPGTRLTVT.